Listed below are T cell receptor beta chains from one sample, sequenced in a study of blood T cells in healthy people across ages. TCRdb re-analysed the 5' RACE reads in MiXCR, keeping a single row per CDR3 protein. The sample holds roughly 680,000 distinct CDR3 sequences, roughly half seen once. Sequences were obtained from blood. The receptors shown here come from a woman over 75 in good health. Both conserved end residues are part of each CDR3. The D gene is left open where the match is weak. Some rows have no size entry. The others give once, few or many, or a class for an expanded clone.

j_call | d_call | v_call | clone_size | cdr3_nt | cdr3_aa
TRBJ2-3 | TRBD2 | TRBV6-1 | few | TGTGCCAGCAGTGAAGTGGCGGGAGGGAGCACAGATACGCAGTATTTT | CASSEVAGGSTDTQYF
TRBJ2-5 | TRBD2 | TRBV12-3/TRBV12-4 | . | TGTGCCAGCAGTGTAACTAGCGGGAGCAATGAGCAGTACTTC | CASSVTSGSNEQYF
TRBJ2-5 | . | TRBV28 | . | TGTGCCAGCAATCTTGAGGGATTAAAGCAGTACTTC | CASNLEGLKQYF
TRBJ2-7 | . | TRBV27 | . | TGTGCCAGCAGTTTATCGTCGGGGTACGGGGACGAGCGGTACTTC | CASSLSSGYGDERYF
TRBJ2-3 | . | TRBV29-1 | . | TGCAGCGTTGGGTCACTTTCCACAGATACGCAGTATTTT | CSVGSLSTDTQYF
TRBJ1-4 | . | TRBV20-1 | . | TGCAGTGCTTTGGGGCCCCTAGATGAAAAACTGTTTTTT | CSALGPLDEKLFF
TRBJ2-7 | TRBD2 | TRBV6-6 | . | TGTGCCAGCGGACTAGCGGGAGGCGAGCAGTACTTC | CASGLAGGEQYF
TRBJ2-6 | . | TRBV5-5 | few | TGTGCCAGCAGATCGCCCTCTGGGGCCAACGTCCTGACTTTC | CASRSPSGANVLTF
TRBJ2-5 | . | TRBV29-1 | once | TGCAGCGTTGAATTGGGGTCAGAGACCCAGTACTTC | CSVELGSETQYF
TRBJ2-7 | TRBD2 | TRBV4-1 | many | TGCGCCAGCAGCCAAAGCGGGGAGAGGCAGCGGGTTAACTCCTACGAGCAGTACTTC | CASSQSGERQRVNSYEQYF
TRBJ2-3 | TRBD1 | TRBV18 | . | TGTGCCAGCTCAGGAAAGACAGGGGTGAACATAGATACGCAGTATTTT | CASSGKTGVNIDTQYF
TRBJ1-4 | . | TRBV15 | few | TGTGCCACCAGCAGACAAGACAGGAGACCTAATGAAAAACTGTTTTTT | CATSRQDRRPNEKLFF
TRBJ1-1 | . | TRBV4-1 | . | TGCGCCAGCAGCCCATCGGAGGTGAACACTGAAGCTTTCTTT | CASSPSEVNTEAFF
TRBJ2-7 | . | TRBV6-5 | . | TGTGCCAGCAGTCAAAGAGGGAGCCCTGACTACGAGCAGTACTTC | CASSQRGSPDYEQYF
TRBJ2-3 | . | TRBV28 | few | TGTGCCAGCAGTCCTACCCGGACAGTCTTAACAGATACGCAGTATTTT | CASSPTRTVLTDTQYF
TRBJ2-1 | . | TRBV7-2 | once | TGTGCCAGCAGCGTACGACTAAAGCGGAGTTACAATGAGCAGTTCTTC | CASSVRLKRSYNEQFF
TRBJ2-3 | TRBD2 | TRBV20-1 | . | TGCAGTGCTAGAGATCCAGCGGGGGGGGCAGATACGCAGTATTTT | CSARDPAGGADTQYF
TRBJ2-1 | . | TRBV10-3 | few | TGTGCCATCAACTTTAGCGGCGATGAGCAGTTCTTC | CAINFSGDEQFF
TRBJ2-7 | . | TRBV7-6 | many | TGTGCCAGCAGCCAGGGGGGGGTCGAGCAGTACTTC | CASSQGGVEQYF
TRBJ2-5 | . | TRBV9 | . | TGTGCCAGCAGCGTAACAGGCGACCCTCCAGAGACCCAGTACTTC | CASSVTGDPPETQYF
TRBJ2-7 | . | TRBV3-1 | many | TGTGCCAGCAGCCAGCCGGGACCAAACTCCTACGAGCAGTACTTC | CASSQPGPNSYEQYF
TRBJ2-4 | TRBD1 | TRBV6-2/TRBV6-3 | . | TGTGCCAGCAGTGACAGGGGGCAAGCCAAAAACATTCAGTACTTC | CASSDRGQAKNIQYF
TRBJ1-2 | . | TRBV6-6 | many | TGTGCCAGCAGGGACAGACTCACCGGACCCCCTGGCTACACCTTC | CASRDRLTGPPGYTF
TRBJ2-1 | . | TRBV5-1 | . | TGCGCCAGCAGCCCTTCTATTCGGGGCGAAGGGCGTGAGCAGTTCTTC | CASSPSIRGEGREQFF
TRBJ2-1 | . | TRBV21-1 | many | TGTGCCAGCAGCAATCTGATCCCGCCGACAGTCCCTCCGGATGAGCAGTTCTTC | CASSNLIPPTVPPDEQFF